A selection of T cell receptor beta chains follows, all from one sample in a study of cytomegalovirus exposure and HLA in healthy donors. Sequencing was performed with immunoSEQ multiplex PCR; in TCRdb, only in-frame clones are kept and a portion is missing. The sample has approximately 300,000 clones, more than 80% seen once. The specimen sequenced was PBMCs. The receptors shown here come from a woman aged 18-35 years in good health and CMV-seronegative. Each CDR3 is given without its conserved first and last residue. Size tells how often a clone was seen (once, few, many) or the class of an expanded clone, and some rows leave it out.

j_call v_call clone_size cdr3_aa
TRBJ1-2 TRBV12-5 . ASGASGFYGYT
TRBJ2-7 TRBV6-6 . ASSYSTRVYEQY
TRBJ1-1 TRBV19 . ASGYTPQQGAGTEAF
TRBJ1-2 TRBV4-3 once ASSQDRQGLARGYT
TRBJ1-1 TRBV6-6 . ASSPQGTEAF
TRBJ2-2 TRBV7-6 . ASSLDGAGELF
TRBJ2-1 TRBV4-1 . ASSRTGLEQF
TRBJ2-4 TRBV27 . ASSSGSVKNIQY
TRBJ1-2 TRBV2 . ASSEGPAGGYT
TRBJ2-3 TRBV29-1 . SVDQGTDTQY
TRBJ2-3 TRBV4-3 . ASSLGQAGTDTQY
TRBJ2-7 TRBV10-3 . AGGGDYYEQY
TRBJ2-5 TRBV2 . ASMSETQY
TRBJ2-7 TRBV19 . ASSRILAGIYEQY
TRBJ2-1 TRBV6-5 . ASSRGGEQF
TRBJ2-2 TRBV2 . ASPRTGLNTGIPMDTGELF
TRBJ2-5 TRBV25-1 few ASSEWEGETQY
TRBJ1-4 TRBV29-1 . SARGQGAEKLF
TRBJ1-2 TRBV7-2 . ASSYHDGGSGYT
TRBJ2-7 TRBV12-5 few ASGPGGSYEQY
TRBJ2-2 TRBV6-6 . ASSSMDYPNTGELF
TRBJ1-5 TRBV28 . ASSTGQPQH
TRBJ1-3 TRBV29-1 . SVAQGASGNTIY
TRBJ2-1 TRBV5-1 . ASSPLAGGVYNEQF
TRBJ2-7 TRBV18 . ASSAGQGPLVYEQY
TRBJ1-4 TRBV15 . ATSRDFSGGTTNEKLF
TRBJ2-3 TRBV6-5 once ASSYTHYPGTDTQY
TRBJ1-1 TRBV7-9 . ASLGPEGTEAF
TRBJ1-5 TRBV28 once ASSQGSNQPQH
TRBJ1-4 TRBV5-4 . ASSSHGTGGEKLF
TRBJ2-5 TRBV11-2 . ASSIAETQY
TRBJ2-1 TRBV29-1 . SVSGRLATNEQF
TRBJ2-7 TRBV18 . ASSPGLAGYEQY
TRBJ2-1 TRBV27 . ASSLVAGGGYNEQF
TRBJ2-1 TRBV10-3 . AISNDRLAGVGWGNNEQF
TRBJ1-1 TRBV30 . AWSGGADTEAF
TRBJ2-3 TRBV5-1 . ASSLGGTGTSGHTDTQY